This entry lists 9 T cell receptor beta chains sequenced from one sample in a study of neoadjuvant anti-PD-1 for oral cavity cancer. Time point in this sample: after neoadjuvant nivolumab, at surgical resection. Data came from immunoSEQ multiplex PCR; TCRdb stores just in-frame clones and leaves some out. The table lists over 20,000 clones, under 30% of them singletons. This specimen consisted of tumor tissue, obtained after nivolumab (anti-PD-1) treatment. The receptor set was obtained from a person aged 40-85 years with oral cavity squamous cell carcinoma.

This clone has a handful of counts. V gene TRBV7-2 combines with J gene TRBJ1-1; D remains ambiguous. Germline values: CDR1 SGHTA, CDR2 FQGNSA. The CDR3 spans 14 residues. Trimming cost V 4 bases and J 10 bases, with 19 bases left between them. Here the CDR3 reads CASSSTPSVSGAFF. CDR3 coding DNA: TGTGCCAGCAGCTCAACGCCCTCGGTCTCAGGAGCTTTCTTT.

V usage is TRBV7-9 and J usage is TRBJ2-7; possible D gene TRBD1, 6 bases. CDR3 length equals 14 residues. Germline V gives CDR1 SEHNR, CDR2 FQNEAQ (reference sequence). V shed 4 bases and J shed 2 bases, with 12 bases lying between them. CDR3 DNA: TGTGCCAGCAGCTCCACGACAGGACCCTACGAGCAGTACTTC. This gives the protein CASSSTTGPYEQYF.

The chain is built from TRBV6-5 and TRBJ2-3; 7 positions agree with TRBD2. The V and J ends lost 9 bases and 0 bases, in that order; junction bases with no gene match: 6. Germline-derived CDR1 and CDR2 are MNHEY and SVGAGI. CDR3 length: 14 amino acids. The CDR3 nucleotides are TGTGCCAGTTTGGGCGGGAGTAGCACAGATACGCAGTATTTT. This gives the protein CASLGGSSTDTQYF.

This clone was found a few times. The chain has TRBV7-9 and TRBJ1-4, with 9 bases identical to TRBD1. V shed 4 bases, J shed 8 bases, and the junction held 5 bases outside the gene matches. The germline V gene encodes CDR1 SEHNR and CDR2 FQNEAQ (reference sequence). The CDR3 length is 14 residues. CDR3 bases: TGTGCCAGCAGCTCATCGGGACAGGGAGAAAAACTGTTTTTT. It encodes CASSSSGQGEKLFF. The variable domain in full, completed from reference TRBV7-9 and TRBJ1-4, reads DTGVSQNPRHKITKRGQNVTFRCDPISEHNRLYWYRQTLGQGPEFLTYFQNEAQLEKSRLLSDRFSAERPKGSFSTLEIQRTEQGDSAMYLCASSSSGQGEKLFFGSGTQLSVL.

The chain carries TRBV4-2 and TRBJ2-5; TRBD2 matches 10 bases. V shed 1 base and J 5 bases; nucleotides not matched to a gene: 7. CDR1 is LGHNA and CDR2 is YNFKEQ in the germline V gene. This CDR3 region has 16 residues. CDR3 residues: CASSQVEGLASETQYF. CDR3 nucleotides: TGTGCCAGCAGCCAAGTTGAGGGACTAGCGTCCGAGACCCAGTACTTC.

The CDR3 nucleotides are TGTGCCAGCAGTACAGTAGCTAACTATGGCTACACCTTC. It codes for CASSTVANYGYTF. This rearrangement joins TRBV6-5 to TRBJ1-2; D is uncertain. Germline V gene sequence: CDR1 MNHEY, CDR2 SVGAGI. CDR3 length: 13 residues. V lost 5 bases to trimming and J lost 0 bases, with 7 bases between them.

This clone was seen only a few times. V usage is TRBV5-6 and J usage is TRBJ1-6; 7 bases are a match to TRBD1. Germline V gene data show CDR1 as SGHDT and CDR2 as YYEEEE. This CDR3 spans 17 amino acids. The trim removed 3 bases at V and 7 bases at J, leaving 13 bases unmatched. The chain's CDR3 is CASSSPRDSQPNSPLHF. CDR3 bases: TGTGCCAGCAGCTCACCCCGGGACAGCCAACCAAATTCACCCCTCCACTTT. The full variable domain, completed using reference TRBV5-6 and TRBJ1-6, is DAGVTQSPTHLIKTRGQQVTLRCSPKSGHDTVSWYQQALGQGPQFIFQYYEEEERQRGNFPDRFSGHQFPNYSSELNVNALLLGDSALYLCASSSPRDSQPNSPLHFGNGTRLTVT.

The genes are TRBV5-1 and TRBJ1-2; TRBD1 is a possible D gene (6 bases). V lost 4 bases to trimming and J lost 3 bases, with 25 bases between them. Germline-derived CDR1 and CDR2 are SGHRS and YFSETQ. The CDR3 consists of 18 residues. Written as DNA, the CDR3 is TGCGCCAGCAGCCCGGCCGGTTCGGTCCTCAGGGGTTACTATGGCTACACCTTC. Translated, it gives CASSPAGSVLRGYYGYTF.

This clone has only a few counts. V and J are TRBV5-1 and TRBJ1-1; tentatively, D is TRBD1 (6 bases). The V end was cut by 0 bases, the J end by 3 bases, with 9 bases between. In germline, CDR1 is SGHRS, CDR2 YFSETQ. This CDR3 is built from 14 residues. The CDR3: CASSLVQGHTEAFF. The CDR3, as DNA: TGCGCCAGCAGCTTGGTTCAGGGGCACACTGAAGCTTTCTTT. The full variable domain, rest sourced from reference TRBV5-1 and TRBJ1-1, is KAGVTQTPRYLIKTRGQQVTLSCSPISGHRSVSWYQQTPGQGLQFLFEYFSETQRNKGNFPGRFSGRQFSNSRSEMNVSTLELGDSALYLCASSLVQGHTEAFFGQGTRLTVV.